These 18 T cell receptor beta chains share one sample of origin, sequenced in a study of control samples from healthy donors and cancer patients. The repertoire was sequenced with immunoSEQ multiplex PCR; TCRdb's copy has only in-frame clones and lacks some. The sample has around 49,000 clones, approximately 89% seen once. Sequencing was carried out using PBMCs. These receptors all stem from a man aged 35-49 years with colorectal cancer.

The chain uses TRBV19 and TRBJ1-5; D gene uncertain. CDR1 is LNHDA and CDR2 is SQIVND in the germline V gene (reference sequence). Trimming removed 3 bases at V and 3 bases at J, with 9 bases between. The CDR3 contains 14 residues. The CDR3 sequence is CASSIATFNQPQHF. The CDR3 DNA sequence: TGTGCCAGTAGTATCGCCACGTTCAATCAGCCCCAGCATTTT.

The chain joins TRBV5-1 to TRBJ2-1; D is ambiguous. The CDR3 is made up of 12 amino acids. Germline V lookup: CDR1 SGHRS, CDR2 YFSETQ. V was shortened by 0 bases and J by 7 bases, with 5 bases between the two germline ends. CDR3: CASSLEVNEQFF. CDR3 sequence (DNA): TGCGCCAGCAGCTTGGAGGTAAATGAGCAGTTCTTC.

The chain is built from TRBV11-3 and TRBJ1-1; D is possibly TRBD1 (5 bases). The CDR3 consists of 13 residues. The V gene lost 3 bases and the J gene lost 1 base, with 6 bases spanning the gap. The germline V gene has CDR1 SGHNT and CDR2 YENEEA. CDR3 in amino acids: CASSFQGNTEAFF. The DNA of the CDR3 is TGTGCCAGCAGCTTCCAGGGGAACACTGAAGCTTTCTTT.

The V and J genes are TRBV15 and TRBJ1-2; no firm D call. V shed 1 base and J shed 7 bases, with 7 bases lying between them. The CDR3 covers 12 residues. Germline loops: CDR1 LNHNV, CDR2 YYDKDF (reference sequence). The CDR3 spells CATSRARVGYTF. The CDR3 DNA follows: TGTGCCACCAGCAGAGCGAGGGTTGGCTACACCTTC.

The J gene is TRBJ1-1, the V gene TRBV5-1; D is unclear. The CDR3 consists of 13 residues. Germline V CDR1 and CDR2: SGHRS, YFSETQ. The V end lost 5 bases, the J end lost 0 bases, and 8 bases lay between the germline ends. The CDR3 bases are TGCGCCAGCAGGAGAATTCTGAACACTGAAGCTTTCTTT. It encodes CASRRILNTEAFF.

This sequence joins TRBV5-1 and TRBJ2-3, with D possibly TRBD1 on 5 matching bases. CDR1 is SGHRS and CDR2 is YFSETQ in the germline V gene. This CDR3 spans 16 amino acids. Trimming pared 4 bases from V and 0 bases from J, leaving 15 bases between. CDR3 sequence (DNA): TGCGCCAGCAGCCCTCCTGCTAGGGGTAGCACAGATACGCAGTATTTT. It yields the protein CASSPPARGSTDTQYF.

The table lists this clone with a count of one. The V gene is TRBV10-1, the J gene TRBJ2-7; maybe TRBD1 (5 bases). Trimming cost V 3 bases and J 7 bases, with 13 bases left between them. The CDR3 is made up of 13 amino acids. Germline V gene data show CDR1 as WNHNN and CDR2 as SYGVQD (reference sequence). CDR3 DNA: TGCGCCAGCAGTGACGAGCCTAACAGGGAGCAGTACTTC. This encodes CASSDEPNREQYF.

The chain couples TRBV27 to TRBJ2-3, with TRBD1 matching 7 bases. Germline values: CDR1 MNHEY, CDR2 SMNVEV (reference sequence). The V segment lost 0 bases and the J segment 2 bases; nucleotides outside the gene matches: 2. This CDR3 comprises 15 residues. The CDR3 here is CASSLSTGFTDTQYF. The CDR3 nucleotides read TGTGCCAGCAGTTTATCGACAGGGTTCACAGATACGCAGTATTTT.

This chain joins TRBV5-5 and TRBJ2-5; 8 bases agree with TRBD2. V was clipped by 6 bases and J by 7 bases; unmatched bases: 14. Germline loops: CDR1 SGHKS, CDR2 YYEKEE (reference sequence). This CDR3 has 15 residues. CDR3 in amino acids: CASTRPGTRDGTQYF. The CDR3 bases are TGTGCCAGCACCCGTCCCGGGACTAGAGACGGGACCCAGTACTTC.

V and J are TRBV18 and TRBJ1-2; D perhaps matches TRBD1 (5 bases). This CDR3 comprises 12 residues. V was clipped by 6 bases and J by 10 bases, with 15 bases between them. Germline V gene sequence: CDR1 KGHSH, CDR2 LQKENI. The CDR3 region is CASSPDSASYTF. The CDR3 DNA reads TGTGCCAGCTCCCCTGACAGCGCGTCCTACACCTTC.

CDR3: CASSLVLGEKNTEAFF. Here the CDR3 DNA reads TGTGCCAGCAGCTTAGTTCTCGGAGAAAAGAACACTGAAGCTTTCTTT. The chain joins TRBV11-2 to TRBJ1-1; no firm D call. CDR1 and CDR2 (germline): SGHAT, FQNNGV. V lost 1 base and J lost 1, with 13 bases in between. The CDR3 sequence is 16 residues long.

The chain uses TRBV30 and TRBJ2-5, with TRBD2 matching 7 bases. Germline V gene sequence: CDR1 GTSNPN, CDR2 SVGIG (reference sequence). Trimming removed 0 bases from V and 4 bases from J; junction bases left unmatched: 8. CDR3 size: 15 residues. In DNA, the CDR3 is TGTGCCTGGAGTGTACCCACTAGCGTCGTAGAGACCCAGTACTTC. Translated: CAWSVPTSVVETQYF.

This rearrangement joins TRBV11-3 to TRBJ2-2, with unresolved D. CDR3 length equals 13 residues. Trimming stripped 3 bases from V and 1 base from J, with 3 bases between. Germline CDR1 reads SGHNT; CDR2 reads YENEEA. The chain's CDR3 is CASSFRNTGELFF. The CDR3 nucleotides are TGTGCCAGCAGCTTCCGGAACACCGGGGAGCTGTTTTTT.

The chain links TRBV4-1 to TRBJ2-1; 7 bases are shared with TRBD2. The CDR3 totals 16 residues. Germline CDR1 MGHRA, CDR2 YSYEKL. J was trimmed by 8 bases and V by 7 bases; bases with no gene match: 17. CDR3 in amino acids: CASTYAGTTRRDEQFF. The CDR3 DNA sequence: TGCGCCAGCACTTACGCCGGGACTACCCGGCGTGATGAGCAGTTCTTC.

This sequence joins TRBV7-9 and TRBJ2-5, with no clear D. CDR3 size: 14 residues. Per germline, CDR1 SEHNR and CDR2 FQNEAQ (reference sequence). The ends were cut back, 5 bases at V and 1 base at J, with 11 bases in the middle. The CDR3 DNA sequence: TGTGCCAGCAGCCACCCTCCACCCCAAGAGACCCAGTACTTC. Translated, it gives CASSHPPPQETQYF.

This chain joins TRBV6-5 and TRBJ2-1, with 11 bases aligning to TRBD2. The germline gives CDR1 MNHEY, CDR2 SVGAGI. This CDR3 is built from 16 residues. The junction had 6 bases not matched to a gene; V was cut back by 4 bases and J by 4 bases. CDR3 bases: TGTGCCAGCAGTTGGGGGGGGACTAGCGGATACAATGAGCAGTTCTTC. Translation: CASSWGGTSGYNEQFF.

This chain joins TRBV6-2 or TRBV6-3 and TRBJ2-1; 12 nucleotides align to TRBD2. Germline V lookup: CDR1 MNHEY, CDR2 SVGEGT. V dropped 2 bases and J dropped 8; count of bases not matched to a gene: 7. There are 16 residues in the CDR3. CDR3 in amino acids: CASSYEPTSGSHEQFF. Written as DNA, the CDR3 is TGTGCCAGCAGTTACGAACCGACTAGCGGGAGTCATGAGCAGTTCTTC.

A single count supports this clone. The chain recombines TRBV5-1 with TRBJ1-2; D is unclear. V was clipped by 0 bases and J by 1 base, with 10 bases between them. Germline CDR1 SGHRS, CDR2 YFSETQ. This CDR3 comprises 15 residues. The CDR3 coding sequence is TGCGCCAGCAGCTTGGCCCCCACGAATAACTATGGCTACACCTTC. It translates to CASSLAPTNNYGYTF.